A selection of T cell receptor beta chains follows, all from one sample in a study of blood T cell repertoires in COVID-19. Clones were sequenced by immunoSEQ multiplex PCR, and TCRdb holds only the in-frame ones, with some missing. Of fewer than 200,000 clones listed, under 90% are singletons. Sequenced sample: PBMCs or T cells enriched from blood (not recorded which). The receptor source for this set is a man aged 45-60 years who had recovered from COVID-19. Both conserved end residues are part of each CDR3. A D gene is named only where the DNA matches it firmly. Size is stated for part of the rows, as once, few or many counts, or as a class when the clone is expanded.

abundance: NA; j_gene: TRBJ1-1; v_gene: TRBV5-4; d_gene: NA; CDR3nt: TGTGCCAGCAGCACCCGGACGGGGGACACTGAAGCTTTCTTT; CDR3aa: CASSTRTGDTEAFF
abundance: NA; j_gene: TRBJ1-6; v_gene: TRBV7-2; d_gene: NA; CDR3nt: TGTGCCAGCAGCCCCTCGCCAGGGCTCGATTCACCCCTCCACTTT; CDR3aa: CASSPSPGLDSPLHF
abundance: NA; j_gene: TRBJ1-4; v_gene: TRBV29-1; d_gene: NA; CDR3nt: TGCAGCGTTGAACCTCCAGGCCGTAATGAAAAACTGTTTTTT; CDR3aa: CSVEPPGRNEKLFF
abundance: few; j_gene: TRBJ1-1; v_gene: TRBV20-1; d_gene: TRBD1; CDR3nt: TGCAGTGCTAGTGCGCCCAGGGGGGTCCTGGGAACTGAAGCTTTCTTT; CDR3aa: CSASAPRGVLGTEAFF
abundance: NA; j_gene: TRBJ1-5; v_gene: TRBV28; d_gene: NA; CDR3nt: TGTGCCAGCAGTCCCCCAAATCAGCCCCAGCATTTT; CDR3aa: CASSPPNQPQHF
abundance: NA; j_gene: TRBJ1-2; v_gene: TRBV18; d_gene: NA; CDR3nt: TGTGCCAGCTCACCGACCAGGGACAATTATGGCTACACCTTC; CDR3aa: CASSPTRDNYGYTF
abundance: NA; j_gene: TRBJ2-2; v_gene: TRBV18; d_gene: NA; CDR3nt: TGTGCCAGCTCACCAGAGACTAGAGACACCGGGGAGCTGTTTTTT; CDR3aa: CASSPETRDTGELFF
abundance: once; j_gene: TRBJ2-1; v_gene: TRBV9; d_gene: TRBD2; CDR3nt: TGTGCCAGCAGCGCGTCCGGGACTAGCATCAATGAGCAGTTCTTC; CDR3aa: CASSASGTSINEQFF
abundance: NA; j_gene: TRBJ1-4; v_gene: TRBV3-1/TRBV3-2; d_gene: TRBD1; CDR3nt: TGTGCCAGCAGCCCCGGACAGGCCGCAACTAATGAAAAACTGTTTTTT; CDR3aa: CASSPGQAATNEKLFF
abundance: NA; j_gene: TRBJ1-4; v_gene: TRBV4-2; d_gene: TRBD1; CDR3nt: TGTGCCAGCAGCCAAACCCCGGGACAGGGACATGAAAAACTGTTTTTT; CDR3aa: CASSQTPGQGHEKLFF
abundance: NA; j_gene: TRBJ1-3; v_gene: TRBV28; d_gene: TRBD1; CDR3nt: TGTGCCAGCGGTCCAGGGGGCAGTGGAAACACCATATATTTT; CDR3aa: CASGPGGSGNTIYF
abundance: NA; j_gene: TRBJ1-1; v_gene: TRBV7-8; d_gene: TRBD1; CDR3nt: TGTGCCAGCAGCGTAGGGACAGCAAACACTGAAGCTTTCTTT; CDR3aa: CASSVGTANTEAFF
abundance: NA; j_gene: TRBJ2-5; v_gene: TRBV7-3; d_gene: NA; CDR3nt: TGTGCCAGCAGCTTACTGGGGGGGCCTCGGCATTTAGTGACCCAGTACTTC; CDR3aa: CASSLLGGPRHLVTQYF
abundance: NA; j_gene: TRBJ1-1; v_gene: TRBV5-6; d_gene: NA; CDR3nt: TGTGCCAGCAGCTTGGAGGGGGCTGAAGCTTTCTTT; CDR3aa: CASSLEGAEAFF
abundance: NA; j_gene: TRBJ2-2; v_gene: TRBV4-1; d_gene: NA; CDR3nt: TGCGCCAGCAGCCAACCTCAGGGTACCGGGGAGCTGTTTTTT; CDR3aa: CASSQPQGTGELFF
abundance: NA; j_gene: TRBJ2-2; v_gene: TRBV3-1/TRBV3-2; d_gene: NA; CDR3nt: TGTGCCAGCAGCCAAGCCCTCACCGGGGAGCTGTTTTTT; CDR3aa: CASSQALTGELFF
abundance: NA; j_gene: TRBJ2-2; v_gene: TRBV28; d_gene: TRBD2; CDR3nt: TGTGCCAGCAGCATACTAGCGGGGGGGCCATCCGGGGAGCTGTTTTTT; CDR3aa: CASSILAGGPSGELFF
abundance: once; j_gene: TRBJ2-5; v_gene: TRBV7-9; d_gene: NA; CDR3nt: TGTGCCAGCAGCTTAGAGTTATCTAGCGAAGAGACCCAGTACTTC; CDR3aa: CASSLELSSEETQYF
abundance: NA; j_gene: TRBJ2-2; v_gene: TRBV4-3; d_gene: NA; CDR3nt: TGCGCCAGCAGCCGCGGGAAGGCGACCGGGGAGCTGTTTTTT; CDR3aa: CASSRGKATGELFF